A selection of T cell receptor beta chains follows, all from one sample in a study of blood T cell repertoires in COVID-19. Repertoires were generated with immunoSEQ multiplex PCR, while TCRdb's copy carries only in-frame clones and drops some. The sample lists approximately 170,000 clones, approximately 79% occurring once. The specimen sequenced was peripheral blood. Receptors were obtained from an elderly woman with acute or convalescent COVID-19. The CDR3 runs from the conserved cysteine through the conserved F or W. D genes are given only for firm matches. Size is omitted from some rows. Given values are once, few, many or a class for expanded clones.

abundance,v_gene,d_gene,CDR3aa
once,TRBV19,TRBD2,CASSSEREPSTDTQYF
NA,TRBV4-2,TRBD2,CASSQQLAGGYNEQFF
NA,TRBV19,TRBD2,CASKPSGVYGSNTGELFF
NA,TRBV3-1/TRBV3-2,TRBD1,CASSEGTGAYTEAFF
NA,TRBV28,NA,CASVRGLGSPLHF
NA,TRBV3-1/TRBV3-2,NA,CASSPRFGQGIADTQYF
NA,TRBV7-9,NA,CASSPGGSPYEQYF
NA,TRBV28,TRBD1,CASSSGTGADSPLHF
NA,TRBV7-9,NA,CASSLAQGHPLPYEQYF
NA,TRBV27,TRBD2,CASSLWGGLAGGADTQYF
once,TRBV11-2,NA,CASSQGVGETQYF
NA,TRBV5-4,NA,CASSQPGHRNTEAFF
many,TRBV7-9,TRBD2,CASSLAQAGGHTDTQYF
NA,TRBV28,TRBD2,CASRILAGTSTDTQYF
NA,TRBV7-8,NA,CASSRAGQGTEKLFF
NA,TRBV2,NA,CATGVYEQYF
NA,TRBV10-1,NA,CASSEAALTATGELFF
NA,TRBV7-2,TRBD2,CASSLGLAAASYEQYF
NA,TRBV19,NA,CASSMRLNNSPLHF
NA,TRBV19,NA,CASSIRNGGTDTQYF
many,TRBV7-8,NA,CASSLTPNTEAFF
once,TRBV19,NA,CASSITGGNQPQHF
NA,TRBV28,NA,CAISGVHYEQYF
NA,TRBV6-1,NA,CASSLQTSYEQYF
NA,TRBV18,TRBD1,CASSPRQGADTGELFF
NA,TRBV19,TRBD1,CASSLGTGGSEQFF
NA,TRBV11-1,NA,CASGTQGGNSPLHF
NA,TRBV2,NA,CASSDRGEGNQPQHF
NA,TRBV18,TRBD2,CASSQGLAGVLEQYF